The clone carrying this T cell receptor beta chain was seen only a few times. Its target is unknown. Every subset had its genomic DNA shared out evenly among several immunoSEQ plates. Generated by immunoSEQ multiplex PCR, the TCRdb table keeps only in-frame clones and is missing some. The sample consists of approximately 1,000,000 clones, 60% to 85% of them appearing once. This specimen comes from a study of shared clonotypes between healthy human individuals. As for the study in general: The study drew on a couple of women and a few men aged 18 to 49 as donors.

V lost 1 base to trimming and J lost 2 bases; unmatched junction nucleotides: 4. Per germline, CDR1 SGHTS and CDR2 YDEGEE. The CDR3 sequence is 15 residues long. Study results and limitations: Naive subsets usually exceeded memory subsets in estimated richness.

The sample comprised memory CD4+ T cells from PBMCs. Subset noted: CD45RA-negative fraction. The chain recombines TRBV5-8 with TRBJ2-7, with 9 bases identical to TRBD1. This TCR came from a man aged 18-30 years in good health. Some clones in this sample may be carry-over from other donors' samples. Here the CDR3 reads CASSLFGTGTYEQYF. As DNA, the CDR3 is TGTGCCAGCAGCTTGTTTGGGACAGGGACCTACGAGCAGTACTTC.